The clone carrying this T cell receptor (beta chain) was observed a single time. This entry is derived from a study of blood T cell repertoires in COVID-19. Overall study context: Whether acute or convalescent, the COVID-19 samples came from the United States, Italy and Spain. PBMCs, B-cell-depleted T cells, or T cells were the source of the cDNA or gDNA that made up the material.

Original handling: Reference gene primer amplification in the assay estimated nucleated cell counts. Sequencing used immunoSEQ multiplex PCR; TCRdb keeps in-frame clones, though not all of them. The V and J calls and the clone size are those of that table, but D and trimming were determined from the DNA. In the table there are about 130,000 clones, around 81% of which are singletons. Germline loops: CDR1 MDHEN, CDR2 SYDVKM. J lost 4 bases, V lost 5 bases, and 12 bases had no gene match. CDR3 size: 16 residues. The rearrangement joins TRBV28 to TRBJ1-2; the match to TRBD1 covers 8 bases. What was sequenced was peripheral blood. The sequence derives from a man in his sixties with acute or convalescent COVID-19. CDR3 sequence (DNA): TGTGCCAGCAGTCTAAGGGGACAGGCCATAAGCTATGGCTACACCTTC. This encodes CASSLRGQAISYGYTF.